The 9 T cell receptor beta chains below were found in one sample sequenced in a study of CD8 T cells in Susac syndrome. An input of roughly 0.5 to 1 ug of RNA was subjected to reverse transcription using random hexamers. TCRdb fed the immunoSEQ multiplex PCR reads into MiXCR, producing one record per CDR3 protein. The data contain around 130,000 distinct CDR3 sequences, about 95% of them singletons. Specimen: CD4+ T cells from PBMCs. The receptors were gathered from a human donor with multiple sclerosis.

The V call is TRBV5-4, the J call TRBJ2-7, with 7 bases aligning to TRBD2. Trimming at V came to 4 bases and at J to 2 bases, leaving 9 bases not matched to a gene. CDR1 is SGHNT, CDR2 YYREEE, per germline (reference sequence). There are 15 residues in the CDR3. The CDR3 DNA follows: TGTGCCAGCAGCCCGACTAGCAGCAAAACCTACGAGCAGTACTTC. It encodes CASSPTSSKTYEQYF.

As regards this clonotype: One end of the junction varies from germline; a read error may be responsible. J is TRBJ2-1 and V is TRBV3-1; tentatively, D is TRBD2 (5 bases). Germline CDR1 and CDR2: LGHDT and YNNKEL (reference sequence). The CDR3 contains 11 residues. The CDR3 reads CASSPGRGESF. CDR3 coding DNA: TGTGCCAGCAGCCCTGGACGGGGAGAGTCCTTC.

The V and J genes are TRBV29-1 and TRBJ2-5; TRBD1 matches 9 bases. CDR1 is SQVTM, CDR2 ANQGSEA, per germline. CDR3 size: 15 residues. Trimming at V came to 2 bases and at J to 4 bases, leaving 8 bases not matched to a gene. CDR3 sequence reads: CSVEYGTGRSETQYF. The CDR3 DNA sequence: TGCAGCGTTGAATACGGGACAGGGAGGTCAGAGACCCAGTACTTC.

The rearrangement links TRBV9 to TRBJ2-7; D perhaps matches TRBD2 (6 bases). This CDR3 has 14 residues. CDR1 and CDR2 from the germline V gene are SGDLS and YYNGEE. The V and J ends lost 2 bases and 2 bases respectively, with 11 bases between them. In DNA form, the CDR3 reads TGTGCCAGCAGCGTGCGGGCTAGCGCCTACGAGCAGTACTTC. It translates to CASSVRASAYEQYF. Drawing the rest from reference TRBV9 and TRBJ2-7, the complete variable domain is DSGVTQTPKHLITATGQRVTLRCSPRSGDLSVYWYQQSLDQGLQFLIQYYNGEERAKGNILERFSAQQFPDLHSELNLSSLELGDSALYFCASSVRASAYEQYFGPGTRLTVT.

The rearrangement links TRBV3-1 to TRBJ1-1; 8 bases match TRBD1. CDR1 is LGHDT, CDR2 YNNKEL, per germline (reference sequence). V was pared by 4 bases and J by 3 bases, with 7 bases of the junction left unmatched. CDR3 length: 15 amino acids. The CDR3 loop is CASSLQHRGDTEAFF. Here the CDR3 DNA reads TGTGCCAGCAGCCTTCAGCACAGGGGGGACACTGAAGCTTTCTTT.

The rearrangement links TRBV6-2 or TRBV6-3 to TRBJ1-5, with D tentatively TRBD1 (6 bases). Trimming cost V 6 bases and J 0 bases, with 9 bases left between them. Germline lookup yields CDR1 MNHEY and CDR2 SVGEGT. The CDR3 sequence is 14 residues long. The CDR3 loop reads CASRTGYSNQPQHF. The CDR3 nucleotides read TGTGCCAGCAGGACAGGTTATAGCAATCAGCCCCAGCATTTT.

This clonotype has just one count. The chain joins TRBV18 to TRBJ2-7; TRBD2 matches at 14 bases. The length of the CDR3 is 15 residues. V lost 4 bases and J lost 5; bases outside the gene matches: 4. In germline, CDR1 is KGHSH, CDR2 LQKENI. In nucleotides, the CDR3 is TGTGCCAGCTCACTTGGGACTAGCGGGAGCAACGAGCAGTACTTC. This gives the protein CASSLGTSGSNEQYF.

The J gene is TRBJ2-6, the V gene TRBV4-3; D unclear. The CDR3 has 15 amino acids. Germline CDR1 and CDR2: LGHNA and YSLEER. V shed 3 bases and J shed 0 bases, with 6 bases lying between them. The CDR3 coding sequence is TGCGCCAGCAGCCATGGAGCCTCTGGGGCCAACGTCCTGACTTTC. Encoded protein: CASSHGASGANVLTF.

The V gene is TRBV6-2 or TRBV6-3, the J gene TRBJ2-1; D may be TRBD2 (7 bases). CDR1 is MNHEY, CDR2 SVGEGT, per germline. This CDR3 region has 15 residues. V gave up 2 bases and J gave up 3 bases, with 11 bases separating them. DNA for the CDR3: TGTGCCAGCAGTTACCGGCGGGGGCTCTACAATGAGCAGTTCTTC. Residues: CASSYRRGLYNEQFF.